Below are 28 T cell receptor beta chains sequenced from a single sample in a study of blood T cell repertoires in COVID-19 (dated by TCRdb to the early 2020s). Preparation of the library involved the immunoSEQ multiplex PCR assay. The table comes from immuneACCESS by way of TCRdb, which keeps in-frame sequences with V and J called. Part of the clones is missing from these tables; in studies checked, under half for an unresolved V gene and the rest for unknown reasons. The sample table contains about 130,000 clones; only one count was recorded for around three quarters of them. Together, the top ten hold 35% to 40% of the sample. The sample taken for sequencing was peripheral blood. The receptor source for this set is a man in his forties or fifties with active or convalescent COVID-19.

The chain couples TRBV6-5 to TRBJ1-2; perhaps TRBD1 as D (5 bases). Germline-derived CDR1 and CDR2 are MNHEY and SVGAGI. This CDR3 region has 15 residues. V gave up 7 bases and J gave up 5 bases, with 20 bases separating them. CDR3 bases: TGTGCCAGCACCCCCTGGCCCACAGGCCAGTATGGCTACACCTTC. Translation gives CASTPWPTGQYGYTF.

The chain links TRBV9 to TRBJ2-2; D is unclear. The V end was cut by 0 bases, the J end by 6 bases, with 9 bases between. The CDR3 has 14 residues. The germline V gene has CDR1 SGDLS and CDR2 YYNGEE. The CDR3 DNA is TGTGCCAGCAGCGTAGCAGGCGAACCCGGGGAGCTGTTTTTT. Amino acids: CASSVAGEPGELFF.

The V gene is TRBV27, the J gene TRBJ2-2; possible D gene TRBD2, 7 bases. Trimming cost V 0 bases and J 4 bases, with 18 bases left between them. The CDR3 has 18 amino acids. Germline assignment: CDR1 MNHEY and CDR2 SMNVEV (reference sequence). CDR3 sequence reads: CASSLSPREGGSTGELFF. Written as DNA, the CDR3 is TGTGCCAGCAGTTTATCCCCCCGAGAGGGGGGGAGCACCGGGGAGCTGTTTTTT.

V gene TRBV11-2 combines with J gene TRBJ2-7; D might be TRBD2 (5 bases). V lost 6 bases, J lost 5 bases, and 11 bases lay in between. The CDR3 length is 12 residues. Looked up from germline, CDR1 is SGHAT and CDR2 is FQNNGV. The DNA for the CDR3 is TGTGCCAGCAGGCAACTAGTTGACGAGCAGTACTTC. It translates to CASRQLVDEQYF.

The table lists this clone with many counts. V and J are TRBV29-1 and TRBJ2-7; 7 positions agree with TRBD2. From germline, CDR1 is SQVTM and CDR2 ANQGSEA. The CDR3 is made up of 11 amino acids. J gave up 6 bases and V 8 bases, and 7 bases lay outside the gene matches. Here the CDR3 reads CSIWDYREQYF. CDR3 DNA sequence: TGCAGCATTTGGGACTATCGCGAGCAGTACTTC.

The chain joins TRBV18 to TRBJ1-1; 9 bases line up with TRBD1. The CDR3 totals 16 residues. CDR1 and CDR2 from the germline V gene are KGHSH and LQKENI. J was trimmed by 4 bases and V by 3 bases; bases with no gene match: 9. The CDR3 loop reads CASSPTDRGASTEAFF. In DNA, the CDR3 is TGTGCCAGCTCACCGACGGACAGGGGAGCGAGCACTGAAGCTTTCTTT. Filled out from reference TRBV18 and TRBJ1-1, the complete variable domain reads NAGVMQNPRHLVRRRGQEARLRCSPMKGHSHVYWYRQLPEEGLKFMVYLQKENIIDESGMPKERFSAEFPKEGPSILRIQQVVRGDSAAYFCASSPTDRGASTEAFFGQGTRLTVV.

The chain recombines TRBV19 with TRBJ1-4; the D gene is possibly TRBD1 (6 bases). The CDR3 runs 14 residues. V was pared by 5 bases and J by 4 bases, with 11 bases between. CDR1 is LNHDA and CDR2 is SQIVND in the germline V gene (reference sequence). In DNA, the CDR3 is TGTGCCAGTAGTCCGGGGACAAGTAATGAAAAACTGTTTTTT. Translation gives CASSPGTSNEKLFF.

J is TRBJ1-6 and V is TRBV7-6; tentative D call: TRBD1 (6 bases). Germline V gene lookup returns CDR1 SGHVS and CDR2 FNYEAQ. V shed 4 bases and J shed 13 bases, with 20 bases lying between them. CDR3 length: 15 amino acids. The CDR3: CASSSRPGQGNPLHF. In nucleotides, the CDR3 is TGTGCCAGCAGCTCTAGGCCGGGACAAGGAAATCCCCTCCACTTT.

This chain links TRBV4-2 with TRBJ2-3; D gene uncertain. In germline, CDR1 is LGHNA, CDR2 YNFKEQ. The V end was cut by 1 base, the J end by 1 base, with 9 bases between. The CDR3 sequence is 15 residues long. In DNA form, the CDR3 reads TGTGCCAGCAGCCAAGGCTTAGGAGGCACAGATACGCAGTATTTT. Translated: CASSQGLGGTDTQYF.

The V gene is TRBV7-9, the J gene TRBJ2-7; 7 bases map to TRBD1. The ends lost 5 bases at V and 7 bases at J; junction bases unmatched: 11. The germline V gene has CDR1 SEHNR and CDR2 FQNEAQ (reference sequence). This CDR3 spans 14 amino acids. CDR3 residues: CASSPGQSFGEQYF. The CDR3 DNA reads as TGTGCCAGCAGCCCGGGACAGTCCTTTGGGGAGCAGTACTTC.

V is TRBV6-5 and J is TRBJ2-1; TRBD1 matches 8 bases. The CDR3 has 14 residues. V was pared by 1 base and J by 10 bases, with 6 bases of the junction left unmatched. Germline V lookup: CDR1 MNHEY, CDR2 SVGAGI. The CDR3 here is CASSYFDRGGEQFF. DNA for the CDR3: TGTGCCAGCAGTTACTTCGACAGGGGTGGGGAGCAGTTCTTC.

The chain has TRBV9 and TRBJ1-4; 9 bases line up with TRBD1. CDR3 size: 17 residues. Trimming cost V 4 bases and J 8 bases; bases outside gene matches: 15. Germline V gene sequence: CDR1 SGDLS, CDR2 YYNGEE. The CDR3 loop is CASSSGPGTGLGEKLFF. For the CDR3, the DNA is TGTGCCAGCAGCTCGGGTCCCGGGACAGGGTTAGGGGAAAAACTGTTTTTT.

The count of this clone is one. The chain carries TRBV9 and TRBJ2-5; TRBD2 might be the D (5 bases). This CDR3 is 15 amino acids long. The germline V and J ends were trimmed by 3 bases and 3 bases, with 15 bases remaining between them. Germline V lookup: CDR1 SGDLS, CDR2 YYNGEE. CDR3 amino acids: CASSGHGGREETQYF. The CDR3 region has the DNA TGTGCCAGCAGCGGACACGGTGGGCGGGAAGAGACCCAGTACTTC.

The V and J genes are TRBV3-1 (or the pseudogene TRBV3-2) and TRBJ1-2, with TRBD1 matching over 11 bases. This CDR3 has 14 residues. Germline V gives CDR1 LGHDT, CDR2 YNNKEL (reference sequence). Trimming cost V 5 bases and J 4 bases; bases outside gene matches: 3. In DNA, the CDR3 is TGTGCCAGCAGCTTCGGACAGGGGGCCTATGGCTACACCTTC. Residues: CASSFGQGAYGYTF.

The chain recombines TRBV5-1 with TRBJ2-7; possible D gene TRBD1, 5 bases. CDR1 and CDR2 (germline): SGHRS, YFSETQ. This CDR3 comprises 16 residues. V lost 0 bases to trimming and J lost 4 bases, with 17 bases between them. CDR3 loop: CASSLALGQGSYEQYF. The CDR3 region has the DNA TGCGCCAGCAGCTTGGCCCTGGGGCAGGGTAGTTACGAGCAGTACTTC.

This chain uses TRBV5-1 with TRBJ2-1; maybe TRBD1 (6 bases). The CDR3 has 16 amino acids. CDR1 and CDR2 (germline): SGHRS, YFSETQ. Trimming took off 2 bases at V and 5 bases at J, with 17 bases between the two ends. CDR3 DNA: TGCGCCAGCAGCTTTTCCGGAACAGGGTACCACAATGAGCAGTTCTTC. Translation gives CASSFSGTGYHNEQFF.

The rearrangement links TRBV7-9 to TRBJ1-3; perhaps TRBD1 as D (6 bases). V lost 5 bases to trimming and J lost 4 bases, with 18 bases between them. The CDR3 loop spans 16 amino acids. Per germline, CDR1 SEHNR and CDR2 FQNEAQ (reference sequence). The CDR3 coding sequence is TGTGCCAGCAGCGCCCGTCCCGGGACAAAGGGAAACACCATATATTTT. This gives the protein CASSARPGTKGNTIYF.

The gene calls are TRBV13 and TRBJ2-2; 9 bases fit TRBD2. J was trimmed by 3 bases and V by 5 bases; bases with no gene match: 16. Germline CDR1 reads PRHDT; CDR2 reads FYEKMQ (reference sequence). This CDR3 contains 19 residues. The CDR3 region is CASSPPPPGLAIYTGELFF. The CDR3 DNA reads TGTGCCAGCAGCCCCCCCCCTCCGGGACTAGCAATTTACACCGGGGAGCTGTTTTTT.

This chain uses TRBV13 with TRBJ2-7; maybe TRBD1 (6 bases). The CDR3 totals 15 residues. Germline CDR1 reads PRHDT; CDR2 reads FYEKMQ (reference sequence). V was trimmed by 4 bases and J by 2 bases, leaving 15 bases between them. The CDR3 sequence is CASSSYDRKAYEQYF. The CDR3, as DNA: TGTGCCAGCAGCTCCTACGACAGGAAAGCCTACGAGCAGTACTTC.

The V and J genes are TRBV5-1 and TRBJ1-1; no definite D call. The CDR3 loop spans 14 amino acids. Per germline, CDR1 SGHRS and CDR2 YFSETQ. Trimming stripped 0 bases from V and 1 base from J, with 7 bases between. The CDR3 nucleotides are TGCGCCAGCAGCTTGGGACACCAGAACACTGAAGCTTTCTTT. Its translation: CASSLGHQNTEAFF.

CDR3 nucleotide sequence: TGTGCCACCAGTGATCCGTCCGGACAGGGTGGTTTGGATGGCTACACCTTC. Its protein is CATSDPSGQGGLDGYTF. The gene calls are TRBV24-1 and TRBJ1-2, with TRBD1 matching 8 bases. J lost 6 bases, V lost 3 bases, and 14 bases had no gene match. Germline lookup yields CDR1 KGHDR and CDR2 SFDVKD. This CDR3 has 17 amino acids.

V usage is TRBV28 and J usage is TRBJ1-4; 9 bases align to TRBD1. V shed 4 bases and J 15 bases; nucleotides not matched to a gene: 18. Germline CDR1 reads MDHEN; CDR2 reads SYDVKM. The CDR3 covers 16 residues. The chain's CDR3 is CASSSPPGQGFLTVFF. The CDR3 DNA reads TGTGCCAGCAGTTCCCCCCCGGGACAGGGATTCTTGACGGTGTTTTTT.

This clone was recorded only once. The chain combines TRBV10-3 with TRBJ1-1; TRBD1 matches 8 bases. This CDR3 comprises 13 residues. The ends lost 6 bases at V and 4 bases at J; junction bases unmatched: 4. Germline CDR1 is ENHRY and CDR2 is SYGVKD. The CDR3 nucleotides read TGTGCCATCAGGACCGACAGGGGCACTGAAGCTTTCTTT. Its protein is CAIRTDRGTEAFF.

The sample holds one count of this clone. V is TRBV30 and J is TRBJ1-2; possible D gene TRBD1, 5 bases. Germline assignment: CDR1 GTSNPN and CDR2 SVGIG (reference sequence). The CDR3 is 16 amino acids. Trimming shortened V by 3 bases and J by 6 bases, and 23 bases separated the two germline ends. The CDR3 DNA reads as TGTGCCTGGAGGACGTTTTCCGGGACTCGCGGCCATGGCTACACCTTC. Its protein is CAWRTFSGTRGHGYTF.

This clone was seen once. The CDR3 loop reads CASSSQVYEQYF. The CDR3 DNA reads TGTGCCAGCAGTTCACAGGTTTACGAGCAGTACTTC. The chain links TRBV28 to TRBJ2-7; perhaps TRBD1 as D (5 bases). Trimming took off 4 bases at V and 4 bases at J, with 8 bases between the two ends. This CDR3 spans 12 amino acids. From germline, CDR1 is MDHEN and CDR2 SYDVKM.

The CDR3, as DNA: TGTGCCAGCAGTGAATGGGAGGCTAGCAGACAAGAGACCCAGTACTTC. This encodes CASSEWEASRQETQYF. The chain carries TRBV25-1 and TRBJ2-5; TRBD2 might be the D (6 bases). The V end was cut by 1 base, the J end by 2 bases, with 14 bases between. The CDR3 spans 16 residues. Germline values: CDR1 MGHDK, CDR2 SYGVNS.

The V call is TRBV30, the J call TRBJ1-2; D is possibly TRBD1 (6 bases). There are 14 residues in the CDR3. Germline V gives CDR1 GTSNPN, CDR2 SVGIG (reference sequence). V was pared by 4 bases and J by 7 bases, with 19 bases between. CDR3 sequence (DNA): TGTGCCTGGACCCATAAAGGGGGGGCGAGTGGCTACACCTTC. The encoded protein is CAWTHKGGASGYTF.

The rearrangement links TRBV5-1 to TRBJ2-7; perhaps TRBD1 as D (6 bases). Germline CDR1 reads SGHRS; CDR2 reads YFSETQ. The CDR3 totals 11 residues. The V end was cut by 2 bases, the J end by 7 bases, with 7 bases between. CDR3 residues: CASSFGTEQYF. The CDR3 coding sequence is TGCGCCAGCAGCTTTGGGACAGAGCAGTACTTC.